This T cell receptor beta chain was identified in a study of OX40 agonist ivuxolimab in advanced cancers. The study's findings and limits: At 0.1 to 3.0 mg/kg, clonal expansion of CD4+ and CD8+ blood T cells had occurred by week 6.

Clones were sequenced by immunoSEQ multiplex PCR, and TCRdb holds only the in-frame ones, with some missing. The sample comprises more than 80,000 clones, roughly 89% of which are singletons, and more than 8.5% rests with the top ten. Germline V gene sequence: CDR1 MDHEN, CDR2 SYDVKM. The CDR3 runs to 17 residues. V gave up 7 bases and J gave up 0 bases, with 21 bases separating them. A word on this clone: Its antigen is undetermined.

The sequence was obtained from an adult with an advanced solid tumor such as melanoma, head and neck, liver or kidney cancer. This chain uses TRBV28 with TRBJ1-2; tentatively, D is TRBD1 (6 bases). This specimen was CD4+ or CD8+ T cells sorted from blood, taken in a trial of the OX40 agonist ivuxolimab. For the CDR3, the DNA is TGTGCCAGCATGCTATTCCTGGGGGGGGCAACTAACTATGGCTACACCTTC. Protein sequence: CASMLFLGGATNYGYTF.